This paragraph reports one TCR beta chain. This entry is derived from a study of OX40 agonist ivuxolimab in advanced cancers. As for the study in general: Ivuxolimab is a fully human IgG2 antibody that activates OX40 (CD134). Ivuxolimab was administered intravenously to patients at 0.01 to 10 mg/kg every 2 weeks. Among those enrolled, mean age was about 63 years (range 23 to 79) and 82.7% were male.

The data were produced by immunoSEQ multiplex PCR, yet TCRdb's version contains in-frame clones alone and is incomplete. The data contain fewer than 60,000 clones, over 70% of them singletons. The receptor was isolated from an adult with an advanced solid tumor such as melanoma, head and neck, liver or kidney cancer. The starting material was CD4+ or CD8+ T cells sorted from blood, obtained in a trial of the OX40 agonist ivuxolimab.

CDR3 in amino acids: CASSPVGATNEKLFF. The CDR3 DNA follows: TGTGCCAGTAGTCCCGTCGGTGCAACTAATGAAAAACTGTTTTTT. The chain combines TRBV19 with TRBJ1-4; no definite D call. In germline, CDR1 is LNHDA, CDR2 SQIVND (reference sequence). Trimming shortened V by 5 bases and J by 0 bases, and 10 bases separated the two germline ends. The CDR3 has 15 residues.